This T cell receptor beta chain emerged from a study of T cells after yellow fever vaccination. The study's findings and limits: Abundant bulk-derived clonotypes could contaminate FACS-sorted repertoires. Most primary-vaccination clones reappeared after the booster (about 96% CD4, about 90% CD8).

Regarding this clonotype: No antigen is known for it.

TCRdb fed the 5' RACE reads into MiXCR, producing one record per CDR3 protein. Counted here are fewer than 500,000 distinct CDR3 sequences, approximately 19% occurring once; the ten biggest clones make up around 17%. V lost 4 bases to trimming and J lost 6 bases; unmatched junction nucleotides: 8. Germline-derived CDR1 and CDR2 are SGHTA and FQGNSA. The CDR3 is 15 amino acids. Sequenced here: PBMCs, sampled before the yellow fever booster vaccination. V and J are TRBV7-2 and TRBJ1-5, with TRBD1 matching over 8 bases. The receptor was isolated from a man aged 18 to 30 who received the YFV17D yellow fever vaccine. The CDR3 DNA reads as TGTGCCAGCAGCTGGGGCGGGACAGGACCTCAGCCCCAGCATTTT. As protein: CASSWGGTGPQPQHF.